These 5 T cell receptor beta chains were all obtained from the same sample, sequenced in a study of a mutant IDH1 vaccine in newly diagnosed glioma. These TCRs' antigens remain unknown. TCRdb's table, derived via immunoSEQ multiplex PCR, lists solely in-frame clones and lacks some. Altogether tens of thousands of clones are present, around 80% being singletons, with the ten largest covering roughly 3.2%. Time point noted: week 35, safety follow-up. Vaccination used 300 ug of mutant IDH1 20-mer peptide per dose, with topical imiquimod. This material consisted of PBMCs, taken from a glioma patient whose treatment included an IDH1 peptide vaccine. The origin of the receptors is a man aged 35 to 55 with glioma. Some clones in this sample may be carry-over from other donors' samples.

V is TRBV5-8 and J is TRBJ2-2; 7 bases are a match to TRBD1. This CDR3 is built from 16 residues. The J segment lost 0 bases and the V segment lost 4 bases, leaving 6 bases of the junction unmatched. Germline V gene sequence: CDR1 SGHTS, CDR2 YDEGEE. The CDR3, as DNA: TGTGCCAGCAGCCACTGGACAGGTTCGAACACCGGGGAGCTGTTTTTT. Amino acids: CASSHWTGSNTGELFF. Looking up the rest from reference TRBV5-8 and TRBJ2-2 gives the full variable domain: EAGVTQSPTHLIKTRGQQATLRCSPISGHTSVYWYQQALGLGLQFLLWYDEGEERNRGNFPPRFSGRQFPNYSSELNVNALELEDSALYLCASSHWTGSNTGELFFGEGSRLTVL.

The rearrangement joins TRBV18 to TRBJ2-7; 8 nucleotides align to TRBD1. This CDR3 has 14 residues. The V gene end was trimmed by 5 bases and the J gene end by 6 bases; junction bases not matched to a gene: 9. The V gene's germline CDR1 is KGHSH and CDR2 LQKENI. The CDR3 reads CASSLGTGMGEQYF. The CDR3 nucleotides are TGTGCCAGCTCATTAGGGACAGGAATGGGCGAGCAGTACTTC. Together with reference TRBV18 and TRBJ2-7, the CDR3 gives the full variable domain: NAGVMQNPRHLVRRRGQEARLRCSPMKGHSHVYWYRQLPEEGLKFMVYLQKENIIDESGMPKERFSAEFPKEGPSILRIQQVVRGDSAAYFCASSLGTGMGEQYFGPGTRLTVT.

The V call is TRBV19, the J call TRBJ2-2, with a weak D call TRBD2 (5 bases). Germline CDR1 reads LNHDA; CDR2 reads SQIVND (reference sequence). The CDR3 runs to 15 residues. V was trimmed by 5 bases and J by 5 bases, leaving 15 bases between them. For the CDR3, the DNA is TGTGCCAGTAGTTCCGGGATTTCGGTAACCGGGGAGCTGTTTTTT. Protein: CASSSGISVTGELFF.

The V call is TRBV4-1, the J call TRBJ2-1, with 8 bases aligning to TRBD2. The V and J ends lost 3 bases and 4 bases, in that order; junction bases with no gene match: 5. Germline loops: CDR1 MGHRA, CDR2 YSYEKL. CDR3 length equals 15 residues. CDR3 in amino acids: CASSHRAGDYNEQFF. CDR3 sequence (DNA): TGCGCCAGCAGCCATAGAGCGGGGGATTACAATGAGCAGTTCTTC.

V gene TRBV19 combines with J gene TRBJ2-1; 9 bases line up with TRBD1. V was clipped by 5 bases and J by 8 bases; unmatched bases: 4. Germline CDR1 and CDR2: LNHDA and SQIVND (reference sequence). The CDR3 contains 13 residues. CDR3 region: CASSWDRVDEQFF. CDR3 coding DNA: TGTGCCAGTAGTTGGGACAGGGTCGATGAGCAGTTCTTC.